The 15 T cell receptor beta chains presented below share a single source sample, sequenced in a study of cytomegalovirus exposure and HLA in healthy donors. PCR used 60 Vbeta primers and 13 Jbeta primers. Assay: immunoSEQ multiplex PCR; the TCRdb copy retains only in-frame clones and omits some. The sample consists of about 170,000 clones, roughly four fifths of them appearing once. The sequenced sample consisted of PBMCs. Every receptor here comes from a woman between 50 and 59 years old in good health and CMV-seropositive.

V gene TRBV5-6 combines with J gene TRBJ2-3, with 13 bases that match TRBD2. Per the germline V gene, CDR1 is SGHDT and CDR2 is YYEEEE. The length of the CDR3 is 17 residues. The V segment lost 4 bases and the J segment 0 bases; nucleotides outside the gene matches: 5. This CDR3 reads CASSLGLAGSSTDTQYF. For the CDR3, the DNA is TGTGCCAGCAGCCTGGGACTAGCGGGGTCTAGCACAGATACGCAGTATTTT. Complete variable domain (other parts from reference TRBV5-6 and TRBJ2-3): DAGVTQSPTHLIKTRGQQVTLRCSPKSGHDTVSWYQQALGQGPQFIFQYYEEEERQRGNFPDRFSGHQFPNYSSELNVNALLLGDSALYLCASSLGLAGSSTDTQYFGPGTRLTVL.

This clone has a handful of counts. The chain has TRBV5-1 and TRBJ1-2; D gene unclear. Germline V CDR1 and CDR2: SGHRS, YFSETQ. This CDR3 spans 13 amino acids. Trimming pared 0 bases from V and 3 bases from J, leaving 6 bases between. As DNA, the CDR3 is TGCGCCAGCAGCTTGGCGGCGGACTATGGCTACACCTTC. Protein: CASSLAADYGYTF. Looking up the rest from reference TRBV5-1 and TRBJ1-2 gives the full variable domain: KAGVTQTPRYLIKTRGQQVTLSCSPISGHRSVSWYQQTPGQGLQFLFEYFSETQRNKGNFPGRFSGRQFSNSRSEMNVSTLELGDSALYLCASSLAADYGYTFGSGTRLTVV.

This clone was picked up one time. The V call is TRBV6-1, the J call TRBJ1-1; a possible D gene is TRBD1 (5 bases). The CDR3 runs 14 residues. Trimming shortened V by 4 bases and J by 5 bases, and 14 bases separated the two germline ends. Germline V gene lookup returns CDR1 MNHNS and CDR2 SASEGT. Here the CDR3 reads CASSVRLRGTEAFF. The CDR3 coding sequence is TGTGCCAGCAGTGTGCGTTTAAGGGGTACTGAAGCTTTCTTT.

In this sample, this clone turned up a few times. The rearrangement joins TRBV9 to TRBJ1-1, with D unresolved. The ends were cut back, 0 bases at V and 0 bases at J, with 9 bases in the middle. CDR1 is SGDLS and CDR2 is YYNGEE in the germline V gene. This CDR3 comprises 15 residues. CDR3 sequence: CASSVDRTMNTEAFF. The CDR3 DNA reads as TGTGCCAGCAGCGTAGATCGGACTATGAACACTGAAGCTTTCTTT.

J is TRBJ2-3 and V is TRBV9; D call uncertain. The ends were cut back, 4 bases at V and 4 bases at J, with 4 bases in the middle. The germline gives CDR1 SGDLS, CDR2 YYNGEE. This CDR3 is 11 amino acids long. CDR3 amino acids: CASSPADTQYF. The CDR3 DNA reads TGTGCCAGCAGCCCGGCAGATACGCAGTATTTT.

This chain links TRBV19 with TRBJ2-3; D is unresolved. V lost 1 base and J lost 2, with 10 bases in between. This CDR3 comprises 15 residues. Germline V gene data show CDR1 as LNHDA and CDR2 as SQIVND (reference sequence). The CDR3 DNA is TGTGCCAGTAGTATAGGGGCTAAACCCACAGATACGCAGTATTTT. It yields the protein CASSIGAKPTDTQYF.

In nucleotides, the CDR3 is TGTGCCAGTAGCCACATATCGGGACTGTCCGGGGATGGCTACACCTTC. Amino acid sequence: CASSHISGLSGDGYTF. The chain employs TRBV19 and TRBJ1-2; D might be TRBD1 (5 bases). Trimming took 6 bases from V and 6 from J, leaving 23 bases between them. Looked up from germline, CDR1 is LNHDA and CDR2 is SQIVND (reference sequence). The CDR3 length is 16 residues.

This clone was seen a few times. The chain links TRBV6-6 to TRBJ1-1, with a possible D match to TRBD1 (6 bases). Germline V gene sequence: CDR1 MNHNY, CDR2 SVGAGI (reference sequence). The CDR3 totals 13 residues. V shed 9 bases and J shed 1 base, with 12 bases lying between them. In DNA, the CDR3 is TGTGCCAGGGCGGCAGGGGCGAACACTGAAGCTTTCTTT. Protein: CARAAGANTEAFF.

The rearrangement links TRBV2 to TRBJ2-3; possible D gene TRBD2, 5 bases. The germline gives CDR1 SNHLY, CDR2 FYNNEI. V shed 3 bases and J shed 1 base, with 11 bases lying between them. The CDR3 is made up of 15 amino acids. The CDR3 coding sequence is TGTGCCAGCAGTGATGACTATCTAGGCACAGATACGCAGTATTTT. This sequence encodes CASSDDYLGTDTQYF.

The chain uses TRBV5-4 and TRBJ1-2; D unresolved. The CDR3 contains 14 residues. The germline V gene has CDR1 SGHNT and CDR2 YYREEE (reference sequence). V shed 0 bases and J shed 4 bases, with 10 bases lying between them. This chain's CDR3 is CASSLGQKRYGYTF. CDR3 DNA sequence: TGTGCCAGCAGCTTGGGGCAGAAACGCTATGGCTACACCTTC.

The CDR3 region is CASSPVEGSKINSPLHF. The CDR3 DNA sequence: TGCGCCAGCAGTCCTGTAGAGGGATCAAAAATTAATTCACCCCTCCACTTT. This chain uses TRBV5-1 with TRBJ1-6; D is uncertain. V lost 5 bases to trimming and J lost 6 bases, with 21 bases between them. Germline-derived CDR1 and CDR2 are SGHRS and YFSETQ. This CDR3 contains 17 residues.

The gene calls are TRBV5-8 and TRBJ2-7; D is ambiguous. Per germline, CDR1 SGHTS and CDR2 YDEGEE. This CDR3 is 16 amino acids long. Trimming removed 1 base from V and 1 base from J, with 15 bases in between. CDR3 in amino acids: CASSLFLRRRSYEQYF. CDR3 in DNA: TGTGCCAGCAGCTTGTTTTTGCGGCGCCGTTCCTACGAGCAGTACTTC.

The V and J genes are TRBV10-3 and TRBJ2-7; D gene uncertain. With 2 bases removed from V and 7 bases from J, the gap between germline ends came to 12 bases. The CDR3 loop spans 13 amino acids. Germline V gives CDR1 ENHRY, CDR2 SYGVKD. DNA of the CDR3: TGTGCCATCAGTGAGACATATACCTGGGAGCAGTACTTC. It encodes CAISETYTWEQYF.

V and J are TRBV28 and TRBJ1-1; D perhaps matches TRBD1 (5 bases). The germline V and J ends were trimmed by 1 base and 10 bases, with 16 bases remaining between them. CDR1 is MDHEN and CDR2 is SYDVKM in the germline V gene. This CDR3 has 14 amino acids. Here the CDR3 reads CASSLSSLRGGAFF. Here the CDR3 DNA reads TGTGCCAGCAGTTTATCATCCCTCCGGGGGGGAGCTTTCTTT. The full variable domain, completed using reference TRBV28 and TRBJ1-1, is DVKVTQSSRYLVKRTGEKVFLECVQDMDHENMFWYRQDPGLGLRLIYFSYDVKMKEKGDIPEGYSVSREKKERFSLILESASTNQTSMYLCASSLSSLRGGAFFGQGTRLTVV.

J is TRBJ1-2 and V is TRBV7-9, with 8 positions matching TRBD1. This CDR3 is 15 amino acids long. J was trimmed by 1 base and V by 4 bases; bases with no gene match: 5. Germline CDR1 reads SEHNR; CDR2 reads FQNEAQ (reference sequence). CDR3 protein: CASSYGQGLNYGYTF. CDR3 nucleotide sequence: TGTGCCAGCAGCTACGGACAGGGCCTTAACTATGGCTACACCTTC.